This record covers a single T cell receptor (beta chain). Per the original data handling: Reference gene primer amplification gave estimated nucleated cell counts. The assay was immunoSEQ multiplex PCR, and TCRdb's table has in-frame clones only and misses some. V, J and clone size are those of that table, while D and trimming were read from the DNA. The sample has more than 130,000 clones, more than 80% seen once; the top ten hold 8.8%. The data are from a study of blood T cell repertoires in COVID-19. The germline gives CDR1 SGHRS, CDR2 YFSETQ. The CDR3 covers 15 residues. Trimming left V 0 bases short and J 1 base short, with 7 bases between.

Material for sequencing was peripheral blood. The V gene is TRBV5-1, the J gene TRBJ1-4; D is undetermined. This receptor was obtained from a woman aged 80 or over in a cohort sampled during active or convalescent COVID-19. The CDR3, as DNA: TGCGCCAGCAGCTTGGCGGGTCAAACTAATGAAAAACTGTTTTTT. This sequence encodes CASSLAGQTNEKLFF. Using reference TRBV5-1 and TRBJ1-4 for the parts outside the CDR3, the full variable domain is KAGVTQTPRYLIKTRGQQVTLSCSPISGHRSVSWYQQTPGQGLQFLFEYFSETQRNKGNFPGRFSGRQFSNSRSEMNVSTLELGDSALYLCASSLAGQTNEKLFFGSGTQLSVL.